Listed below are T cell receptor beta chains from one sample, sequenced in a study of blood T cells in healthy people across ages. MiXCR was run by TCRdb on the 5' RACE reads, yielding one entry per CDR3 protein. The sample yields some 930,000 distinct CDR3 sequences, 25% to 35% seen once. These data were also reused for a study on T cells of mothers and their children.

Sequencing was carried out using blood. Receptors originate from a woman aged 40 to 50 in good health. Each CDR3 is given with its conserved first and last residue. A D gene is named only where the DNA matches it firmly. Expanded clones are given a class, and other clones once, few, many or no size at all.

>many|-|TRBJ2-5|TRBV28
CASSTRQTPQETQYF
TGTGCCAGCAGCACTCGACAGACGCCTCAAGAGACCCAGTACTTC
>few|TRBD1|TRBJ1-6|TRBV7-2
CVSSIGQGVRNSPLHF
TGTGTCAGCAGCATTGGACAGGGGGTAAGAAATTCACCCCTCCACTTT
>-|-|TRBJ1-5|TRBV20-1
CSARREYNQPQHF
TGCAGTGCTAGGAGGGAGTACAATCAGCCCCAGCATTTT
>-|-|TRBJ2-7|TRBV5-1
CASSLTQGAYEQYF
TGCGCCAGCAGCTTGACACAGGGAGCCTACGAGCAGTACTTC
>-|TRBD1|TRBJ1-4|TRBV5-5
CASSFEGTGSEKLFF
TGTGCCAGCAGCTTCGAAGGGACAGGAAGTGAAAAACTGTTTTTT
>few|TRBD1|TRBJ2-7|TRBV7-3
CASSPGQIYEEQYF
TGTGCCAGCAGCCCGGGACAGATCTACGAGGAGCAGTACTTC
>many|TRBD1|TRBJ1-2|TRBV5-1
CASSWEQGAYGYTF
TGCGCCAGCAGCTGGGAACAGGGGGCCTATGGCTACACCTTC
>many|-|TRBJ2-7|TRBV18
CASSPKAGPTYEQYF
TGTGCCAGCTCACCAAAGGCCGGACCTACCTACGAGCAGTACTTC
>-|TRBD1|TRBJ1-3|TRBV12-3/TRBV12-4
CASSSGTASGNTIYF
TGTGCCAGCAGTTCTGGGACAGCCTCTGGAAACACCATATATTTT
>many|-|TRBJ2-7|TRBV5-1
CASSLEGQAYEQYF
TGCGCCAGCAGCTTAGAGGGACAAGCCTACGAGCAGTACTTC
>few|TRBD1|TRBJ1-2|TRBV7-2
CASSLVGQRAYTF
TGTGCCAGCAGCTTAGTGGGACAGAGGGCCTACACCTTC
>few|-|TRBJ2-2|TRBV20-1
CSATPGSYTGELFF
TGCAGTGCGACCCCAGGGTCCTACACCGGGGAGCTGTTTTTT
>many|TRBD2|TRBJ2-1|TRBV6-5
CASSYPVGLAGLSYNEQFF
TGTGCCAGCAGTTATCCCGTGGGACTAGCGGGGCTTTCCTACAATGAGCAGTTCTTC
>-|-|TRBJ2-3|TRBV9
CASSASRLGSTQYF
TGTGCCAGCAGCGCCTCCCGACTAGGGTCGACGCAGTATTTT
>-|TRBD1|TRBJ1-6|TRBV3-1
CASSQYDSTGNSPLHF
TGTGCCAGCAGCCAATACGATTCGACAGGGAATTCACCCCTCCACTTT
>few|-|TRBJ2-3|TRBV6-6
CASSYRARTDTQYF
TGTGCCAGCAGTTACAGGGCGCGGACAGATACGCAGTATTTT
>many|TRBD2|TRBJ2-7|TRBV20-1
CSAPGGAGAYEQYF
TGCAGTGCTCCTGGGGGAGCGGGGGCCTACGAGCAGTACTTC
>-|-|TRBJ1-4|TRBV20-1
CSARDYRGKIEKLFF
TGCAGTGCTAGAGATTATCGGGGGAAGATAGAAAAACTGTTTTTT
>-|TRBD1|TRBJ2-5|TRBV20-1
CSARGQGWYQETQYF
TGCAGTGCTAGAGGACAGGGATGGTACCAAGAGACCCAGTACTTC
>many|-|TRBJ2-7|TRBV7-2
CASSSQGVGEQYF
TGTGCCAGCAGCTCGCAGGGAGTTGGAGAGCAGTACTTC
>few|-|TRBJ2-1|TRBV7-8
CASSRGAGPNNEQFF
TGTGCCAGCAGCCGCGGGGCGGGACCCAACAATGAGCAGTTCTTC
>few|TRBD2|TRBJ2-1|TRBV24-1
CATSVRLGLAGGSYNEQFF
TGTGCCACCAGTGTTCGATTAGGACTAGCGGGGGGCTCCTACAATGAGCAGTTCTTC
>many|TRBD2|TRBJ2-7|TRBV20-1
CSARAPGGIEQYF
TGCAGTGCTAGAGCCCCCGGGGGGATCGAGCAGTACTTC
>-|-|TRBJ1-1|TRBV29-1
CSAQGGAGEAFF
TGCAGCGCACAAGGTGGCGCTGGGGAAGCTTTCTTT
>-|-|TRBJ2-1|TRBV5-1
CASSRGANEQFF
TGCGCCAGCAGCAGGGGAGCCAATGAGCAGTTCTTC
>-|TRBD1|TRBJ1-1|TRBV4-3
CASSPTGIGLTEAFF
TGCGCCAGCAGCCCGACAGGGATTGGGTTGACTGAAGCTTTCTTT
>once|-|TRBJ2-3|TRBV6-5
CASSYADPIHTDTQYF
TGTGCCAGCAGTTACGCCGACCCGATCCACACAGATACGCAGTATTTT
>-|-|TRBJ2-2|TRBV11-2
CASLRQGYTGELFF
TGTGCCAGCTTGCGGCAGGGGTACACCGGGGAGCTGTTTTTT
>many|-|TRBJ1-5|TRBV5-1
CASSLGAAPNQPQHF
TGCGCCAGCAGCTTGGGGGCAGCCCCCAATCAGCCCCAGCATTTT
>few|-|TRBJ2-1|TRBV24-1
CATSDLPWIDTLSNEQFF
TGTGCCACCAGTGATTTACCTTGGATAGACACTTTATCCAATGAGCAGTTCTTC
>-|-|TRBJ2-1|TRBV6-2/TRBV6-3
CASSYFQSSYNEQFF
TGTGCCAGCAGTTATTTCCAAAGCTCCTACAATGAGCAGTTCTTC
>many|-|TRBJ2-5|TRBV5-1
CASFPGGRLETQYF
TGCGCCAGCTTCCCAGGGGGGCGCTTAGAGACCCAGTACTTC
>few|TRBD2|TRBJ2-3|TRBV4-1
CASSQGRGGGDTQYF
TGCGCCAGCAGCCAGGGACGGGGGGGTGGTGATACGCAGTATTTT
>once|-|TRBJ1-5|TRBV19
CATANKVNQPQHF
TGTGCCACCGCAAACAAGGTCAATCAGCCCCAGCATTTT
>-|TRBD1|TRBJ1-2|TRBV20-1
CSASMVQGRSNYGYTF
TGCAGTGCTAGTATGGTACAGGGGAGATCTAACTATGGCTACACCTTC
>-|-|TRBJ2-7|TRBV12-3/TRBV12-4
CASSFLGETYEQYF
TGTGCCAGCAGTTTTTTGGGGGAAACCTACGAGCAGTACTTC
>few|TRBD2|TRBJ2-7|TRBV27
CASSFKRGLSYYEQYF
TGTGCCAGCAGTTTTAAGCGGGGGCTCTCTTACTACGAGCAGTACTTC
>few|-|TRBJ1-4|TRBV5-1
CASSFSDEKLFF
TGCGCCAGCAGCTTTTCAGATGAAAAACTGTTTTTT
>-|TRBD2|TRBJ2-1|TRBV5-4
CASRVRDYHYNEQFF
TGTGCCAGCAGGGTCCGGGACTACCATTACAATGAGCAGTTCTTC
>-|-|TRBJ1-1|TRBV28
CASSLVVWGPDTEAFF
TGTGCCAGCAGTTTAGTGGTATGGGGCCCTGACACTGAAGCTTTCTTT
>few|-|TRBJ1-2|TRBV10-3
CAISENPGVNYGHTF
TGTGCCATCAGTGAGAATCCGGGGGTTAATTATGGCCACACCTTC
>many|TRBD2|TRBJ2-1|TRBV24-1
CATSEPSGGAYNEQFF
TGTGCCACCAGTGAGCCTAGCGGGGGGGCCTACAATGAGCAGTTCTTC
>-|-|TRBJ2-4|TRBV6-4
CASSRGALDKQYF
TGTGCCAGCAGCAGGGGAGCCTTAGATAAGCAGTACTTC
>many|TRBD1|TRBJ1-5|TRBV7-2
CASSPDRVGQPQHF
TGTGCCAGCAGCCCAGACAGGGTAGGTCAGCCCCAGCATTTT